This T cell receptor (beta chain) was obtained from a study of blood T cell repertoires in COVID-19. Study-wide background: The United States, Italy and Spain provided the acute and convalescent COVID-19 samples. PBMCs, B-cell-depleted T cells, or T cells were the source of the cDNA or gDNA that made up the material.

In the authors' workflow: Counts of nucleated cells, estimated from reference gene primer amplification, were obtained. The data were produced by immunoSEQ multiplex PCR, yet TCRdb's version contains in-frame clones alone and is incomplete. V and J calls and clone size are as listed in that table; D and trimming were resolved from the DNA. The sample contains about 100,000 clones, approximately 86% of which appear only once. About this clone: The junction departs from germline at one end; a sequencing error may be responsible.

Germline V CDR1 and CDR2: SGHVS, FQNEAQ. This CDR3 has 12 residues. The clonotype comes from a human donor in a cohort sampled during active COVID-19. V is TRBV7-8 and J is TRBJ2-2; unclear D gene. The specimen was peripheral blood. CDR3 DNA sequence: TGTGCCAACAGCTTACTACCCGGGGAGCTGTTTTTT. This gives the protein CANSLLPGELFF.